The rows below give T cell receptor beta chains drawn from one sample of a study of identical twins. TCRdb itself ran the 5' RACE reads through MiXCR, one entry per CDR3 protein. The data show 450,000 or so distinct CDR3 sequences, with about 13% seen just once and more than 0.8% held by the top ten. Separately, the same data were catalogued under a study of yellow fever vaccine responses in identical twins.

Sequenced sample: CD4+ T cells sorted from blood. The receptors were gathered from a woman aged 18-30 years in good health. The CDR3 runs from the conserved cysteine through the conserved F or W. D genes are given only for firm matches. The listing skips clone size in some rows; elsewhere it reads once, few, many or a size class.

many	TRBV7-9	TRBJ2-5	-	TGTGCCAGCAGTTTAGGGGGGCTCCAAGAGACCCAGTACTTC	CASSLGGLQETQYF
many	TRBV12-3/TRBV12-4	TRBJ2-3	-	TGTGCCAGCAGTCCGGAGGGACGAACCACAGATACGCAGTATTTT	CASSPEGRTTDTQYF
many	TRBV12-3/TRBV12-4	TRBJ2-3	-	TGTGCCAGCACCGCCTATAGGACAGATACGCAGTATTTT	CASTAYRTDTQYF
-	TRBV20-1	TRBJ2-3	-	TGCAGTGCTAGAGAGGGAAGCTCTAGCACAGATACGCAGTATTTT	CSAREGSSSTDTQYF
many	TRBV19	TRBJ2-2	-	TGTGCCAGTAATCCTGGGGGGCCGAACACCGGGGAGCTGTTTTTT	CASNPGGPNTGELFF
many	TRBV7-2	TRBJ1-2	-	TGTGCCAGCAGCTTAGAGTCGGGGATACACAGGGAAAACTATGGCTACACCTTC	CASSLESGIHRENYGYTF
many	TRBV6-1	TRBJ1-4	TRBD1	TGTGCCAGCAGGACCGGGACAGGGAAAGAAAAACTGTTTTTT	CASRTGTGKEKLFF
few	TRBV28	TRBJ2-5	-	TGTGCCAGAATTACCTGCAGGGAGCAAGAGACCCAGTACTTC	CARITCREQETQYF
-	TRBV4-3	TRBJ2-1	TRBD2	TGCGCCAGCAGCCAAGGGACTAGCGGGAGTAATGAGCAGTTCTTC	CASSQGTSGSNEQFF
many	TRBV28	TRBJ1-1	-	TGTGCCAGCGGACGGATTAACACTGAAGCTTTCTTT	CASGRINTEAFF
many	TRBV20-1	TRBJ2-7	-	TGCAGTGCTAGGGACAAATCCTACGAGCAGTACTTC	CSARDKSYEQYF
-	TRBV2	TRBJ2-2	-	TGTGCCAGCAGTGAAGGAAAGATTGGGTACACCGGGGAGCTGTTTTTT	CASSEGKIGYTGELFF
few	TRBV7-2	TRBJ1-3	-	TGTGCCAGCAGCTTAGGGGGGAAAAGGTCTGGAAACACCATATATTTT	CASSLGGKRSGNTIYF
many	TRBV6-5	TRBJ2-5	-	TGTGCCAGCAGTACTTCTGGGGCCCAGTACTTC	CASSTSGAQYF
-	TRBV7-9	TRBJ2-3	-	TGTGCCAGCAGCTCGCAGCGGTTCCCAGATACGCAGTATTTT	CASSSQRFPDTQYF
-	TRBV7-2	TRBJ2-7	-	TGTGCCAGCAGCCCAGACGCGAACGAGCAGTACTTC	CASSPDANEQYF
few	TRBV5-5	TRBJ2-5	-	TGTGCCAGCAGCTTTCCGCGGGGCGCGGAGACCCAGTACTTC	CASSFPRGAETQYF
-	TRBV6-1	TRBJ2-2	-	TGTGCCAGCAGAAACTGGACAGACACCGGGGAGCTGTTTTTT	CASRNWTDTGELFF
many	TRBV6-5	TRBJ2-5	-	TGTGCCAGCAGTTACTCGAGAGGAGAGACCCAGTACTTC	CASSYSRGETQYF
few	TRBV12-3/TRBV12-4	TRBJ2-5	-	TGTGCCAGCAGCGCCGAAGGGGTTGTAACCCAGGAGACCCAGTACTTC	CASSAEGVVTQETQYF
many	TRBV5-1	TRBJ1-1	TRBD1	TGCGCCAGCAGCCGCGGGGGACAGCCTTTGAACACTGAAGCTTTCTTT	CASSRGGQPLNTEAFF
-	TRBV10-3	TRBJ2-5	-	TGTGCCATCAGTGATGACGGACAAGAGACCCAGTACTTC	CAISDDGQETQYF
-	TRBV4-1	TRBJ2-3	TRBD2	TGCGCCAGCAGCCAAGAGGGACTAGCGGTTAGCACAGATACGCAGTATTTT	CASSQEGLAVSTDTQYF
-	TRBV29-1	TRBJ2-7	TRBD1	TGCAGCGTTGTACAGGGGGTTCGCGAGCAGTACTTC	CSVVQGVREQYF
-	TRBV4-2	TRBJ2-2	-	TGTGCCAGCAGCCAACCAAGACAGTACGGGGAGCTGTTTTTT	CASSQPRQYGELFF
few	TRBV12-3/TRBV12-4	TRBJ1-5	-	TGTGCCAGCAGTTGGCGGCAGGACCATCAGCCCCAGCATTTT	CASSWRQDHQPQHF
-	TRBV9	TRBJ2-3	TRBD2	TGTGCCAGCAGCGTGGGACTAGCGGGGTCTCAATGGGCCACAGATACGCAGTATTTT	CASSVGLAGSQWATDTQYF
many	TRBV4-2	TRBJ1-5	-	TGTGCCAGCAGCCAAGATAGCAATCAGCCCCAGCATTTT	CASSQDSNQPQHF
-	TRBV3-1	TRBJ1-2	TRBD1	TGTGCCAGCAGCCCCCGGGACAGCACGGAATATGGCTACACCTTC	CASSPRDSTEYGYTF
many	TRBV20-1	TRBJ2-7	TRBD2	TGCAGTGCTAGGGGCGGACTAGGCTACGAGCAGTACTTC	CSARGGLGYEQYF
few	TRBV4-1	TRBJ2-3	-	TGCGCCAGCAGCCCCTACTTAAGCACAGATACGCAGTATTTT	CASSPYLSTDTQYF
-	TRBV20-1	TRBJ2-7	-	TGCAGTGCTAGAGGCGAGGGGGGAGGTGGTTACGAGCAGTACTTC	CSARGEGGGGYEQYF
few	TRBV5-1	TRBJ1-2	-	TGCGCCAGCAGCTTGGAAGGGCAGTCCTATGGCTACACCTTC	CASSLEGQSYGYTF
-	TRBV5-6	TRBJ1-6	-	TGTGCCAGCAGCGACACCGTGAACAGGGTATCACCCCTCCACTTT	CASSDTVNRVSPLHF
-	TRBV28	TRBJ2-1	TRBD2	TGTGCCAGCAAGTCTAGCGGGAGTCGTTATGAGCAGTTCTTC	CASKSSGSRYEQFF
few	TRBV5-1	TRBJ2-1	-	TGCGCCAGCAGGCGGGACCTAGGGGAGCAGTTCTTC	CASRRDLGEQFF
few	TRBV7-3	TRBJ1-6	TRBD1	TGTGCCAGCAGTTCGGGACAGCGCTATTCACCCCTCCACTTT	CASSSGQRYSPLHF
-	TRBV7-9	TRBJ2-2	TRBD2	TGTGCCAGCAGCGTAGCGGGGCCGAGCACCGGGGAGCTGTTTTTT	CASSVAGPSTGELFF
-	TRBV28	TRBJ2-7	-	TGTGCCAGCATGAGGGATTCCTACGAGCAGTACTTC	CASMRDSYEQYF
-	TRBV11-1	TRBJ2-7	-	TGTGCCAGCAGCGGAGGGGGTACCGGCTACGAGCAGTACTTC	CASSGGGTGYEQYF
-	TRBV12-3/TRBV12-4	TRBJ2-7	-	TGTGCCAGCAGTTTAGCGGTTGCGGGGGCCAGCTCCTACGAGCAGTACTTC	CASSLAVAGASSYEQYF
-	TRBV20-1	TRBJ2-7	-	TGCAGTGCACCCGGGAAAGAGTTCTACGAGCAGTACTTC	CSAPGKEFYEQYF
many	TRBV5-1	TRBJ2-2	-	TGTGCCAGCAGCTTAGACGGGGGCCCCGGGGAGCTGTTTTTT	CASSLDGGPGELFF
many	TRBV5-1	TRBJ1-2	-	TGCGCCAGCAGCTTGAGCGGGGAAAGCGGCTATGGCTACACCTTC	CASSLSGESGYGYTF
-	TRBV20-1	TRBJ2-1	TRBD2	TGCAGTGTCTACCGGGAGGGAGTGCGGAGGTATGAGCAGTTCTTC	CSVYREGVRRYEQFF
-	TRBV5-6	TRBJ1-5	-	TGTGCCAGCAGCTTAGGACCGATTAGCAATCAGCCCCAGCATTTT	CASSLGPISNQPQHF
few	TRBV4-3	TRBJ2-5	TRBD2	TGCGCCAGCAGCCAAGAAAGCGGGAGGGAAGAGACCCAGTACTTC	CASSQESGREETQYF
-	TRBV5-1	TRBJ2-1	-	TGCGCCAGCAGCTTGGCCCTAGCGAAGGCCTACAATGAGCAGTTCTTC	CASSLALAKAYNEQFF
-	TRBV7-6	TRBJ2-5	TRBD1	TGTGCCAGCAGCTCAAACCCGGGACAGGGGCAAGAGACCCAGTACTTC	CASSSNPGQGQETQYF
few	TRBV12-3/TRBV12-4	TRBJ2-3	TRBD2	TGTGCCAGCAGTTTACTAGCGGGAGCCCTCCTTGTCACAGATACGCAGTATTTT	CASSLLAGALLVTDTQYF
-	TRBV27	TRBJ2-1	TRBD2	TGTGCCAGCATGAGTCTAGCGGGAGCTTCCTACAATGAGCAGTTCTTC	CASMSLAGASYNEQFF
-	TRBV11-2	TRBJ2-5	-	TGTGCCAGCAGCTTGTATGGTAGTTTTGGGGAGACCCAGTACTTC	CASSLYGSFGETQYF
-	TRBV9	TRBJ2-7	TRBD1	TGTGCCAGCAGCGTAGCCGACTTGGGCAGGGGGACCTACGAGCAGTACTTC	CASSVADLGRGTYEQYF